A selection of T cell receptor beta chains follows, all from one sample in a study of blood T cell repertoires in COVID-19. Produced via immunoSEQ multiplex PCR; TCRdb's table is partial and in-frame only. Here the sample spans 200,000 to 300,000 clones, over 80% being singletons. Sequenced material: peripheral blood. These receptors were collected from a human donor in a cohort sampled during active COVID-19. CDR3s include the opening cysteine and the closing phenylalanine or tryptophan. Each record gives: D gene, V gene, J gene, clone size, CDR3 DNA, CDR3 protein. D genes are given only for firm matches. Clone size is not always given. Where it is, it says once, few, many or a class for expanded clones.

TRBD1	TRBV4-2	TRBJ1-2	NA	TGTGCCAGCAGTCGGACAGGGAGCATAATGAGGACAGGGGGCTATGGCTACACCTTC	CASSRTGSIMRTGGYGYTF
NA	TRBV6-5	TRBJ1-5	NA	TGTGCCAGCGGATGGGGCAGCGGCAATCAGCCCCAGCATTTT	CASGWGSGNQPQHF
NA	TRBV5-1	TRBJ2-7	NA	TGCGCCAGCAGCTTCGCCTGGAGCTCCTACGAGCAGTACTTC	CASSFAWSSYEQYF
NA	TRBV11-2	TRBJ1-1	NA	TGTGCCAGCAGCCTCCACCAGGGGAACTCTGAAGCTTTCTTT	CASSLHQGNSEAFF
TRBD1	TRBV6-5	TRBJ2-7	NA	TGTGCCAGCAGTTACGGCCCAGGGGGATCGTACGAGCAGTACTTC	CASSYGPGGSYEQYF
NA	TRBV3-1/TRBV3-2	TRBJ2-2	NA	TGTGCCAGCAGCCAAGAACACGGGGGTGTAACCGGGGAGCTGTTTTTT	CASSQEHGGVTGELFF
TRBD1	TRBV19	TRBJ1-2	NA	TGTGCCAGTGGGATTCCCGGGACAGGACCCTATGGCTACACCTTC	CASGIPGTGPYGYTF
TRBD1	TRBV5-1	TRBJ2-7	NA	TGCGCCAGCAGGGATGACAGGGGTACCTACGAGCAGTACTTC	CASRDDRGTYEQYF
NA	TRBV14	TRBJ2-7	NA	TGTGCCAGCAGCCCACAAGCCTACGAGCAGTACTTC	CASSPQAYEQYF
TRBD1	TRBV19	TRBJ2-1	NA	TGTGCCAGCAACCGGGACAGTGATCTGAATGAGCAGTTCTTC	CASNRDSDLNEQFF
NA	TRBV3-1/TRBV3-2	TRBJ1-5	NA	TGTGCCAGCAGCCAGGACAGCCTTGGGAGCAATCAGCCCCAGCATTTT	CASSQDSLGSNQPQHF
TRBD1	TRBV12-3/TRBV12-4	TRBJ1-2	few	TGTGCCAGCAGCACAGGGGTTGACTATGGCTACACCTTC	CASSTGVDYGYTF
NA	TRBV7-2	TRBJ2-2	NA	TGTGCCAGCAGCCCACGGACTCGCCCAAACACCGGGGAGCTGTTTTTT	CASSPRTRPNTGELFF
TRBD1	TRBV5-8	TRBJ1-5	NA	TGTGCCAGCAGCGGGACAGGTTATCAGCCCCAGCATTTT	CASSGTGYQPQHF
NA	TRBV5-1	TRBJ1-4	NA	TGCGCCAGCAGCGCGAGTCCCGCAACTAATGAAAAACTGTTTTTT	CASSASPATNEKLFF
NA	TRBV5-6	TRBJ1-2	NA	TGTGCCAGCAGCTTGGACAGCTATGGCTACACCTTC	CASSLDSYGYTF
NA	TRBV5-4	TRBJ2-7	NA	TGTGCCAGCAGCTCCACAGGTGTCCTAGGGCAGTACTTC	CASSSTGVLGQYF
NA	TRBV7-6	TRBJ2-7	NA	TGTGCCAGCAGCTTAGCAGCCGGAGAATCCTACGAGCAGTACTTC	CASSLAAGESYEQYF
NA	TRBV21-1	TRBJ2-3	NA	TGTGCCAGCAGCATGGGGCGGATTAGTACAGATACGCAGTATTTT	CASSMGRISTDTQYF
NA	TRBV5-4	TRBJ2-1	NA	TGTGCCAGCAGCTTGTTTACGGCAGGGGTAGGTGAGCAGTTCTTC	CASSLFTAGVGEQFF
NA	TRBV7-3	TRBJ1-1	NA	TGTGCCAGCAGCTTAAAGGGGTGGGGGAGGACTGAAGCTTTCTTT	CASSLKGWGRTEAFF
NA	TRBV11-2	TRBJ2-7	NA	TGTGCCAGCAGACGGACAAACTCCTACGAGCAGTACTTC	CASRRTNSYEQYF
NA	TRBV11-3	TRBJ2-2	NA	TGTGCCAGCAGCCCAGGCCCCGCCGGAGGGGCCACCGGGGAGCTGTTTTTT	CASSPGPAGGATGELFF
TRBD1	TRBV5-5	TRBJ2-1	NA	TGTGCCAGCAGCTTTGGACAGGGGGTCTCCTACAATGAGCAGTTCTTC	CASSFGQGVSYNEQFF
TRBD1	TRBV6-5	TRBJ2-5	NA	TGTGCCAGCAGTACCGGACAGGGGGAGATCGAGACCCAGTACTTC	CASSTGQGEIETQYF
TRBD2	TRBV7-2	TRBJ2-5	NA	TGTGCCAGCAGCTCACTCCTAGCGGGGCGGACCCAGTACTTC	CASSSLLAGRTQYF
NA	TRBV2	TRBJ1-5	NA	TGTGCCAGCAGTGCGGACACTTATAGCAATCAGCCCCAGCATTTT	CASSADTYSNQPQHF
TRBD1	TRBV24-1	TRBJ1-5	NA	TGTGCCACCAGTGATCTCTACGGGACAGTTTTACCCAATCAGCCCCAGCATTTT	CATSDLYGTVLPNQPQHF
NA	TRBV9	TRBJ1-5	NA	TGTGCCAGCAGCGAGACGCCAGGTATTAATCAGCCCCAGCATTTT	CASSETPGINQPQHF
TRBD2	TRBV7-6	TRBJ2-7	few	TGTGCCAGCAGCCCCCTTGTGGGAGGGATCTACGAGCAGTACTTC	CASSPLVGGIYEQYF
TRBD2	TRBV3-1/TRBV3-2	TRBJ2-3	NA	TGTGCCAGCAGGAGGACTAGCGGGGGATTCACAGATACGCAGTATTTT	CASRRTSGGFTDTQYF
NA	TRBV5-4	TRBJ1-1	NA	TGTGCCAGCAGTTCGGAGATGAACACTGAAGCTTTCTTT	CASSSEMNTEAFF
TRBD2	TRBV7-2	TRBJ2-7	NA	TGTGCCAGCAGCGCCACTAGCGGGGGCCCCTCCTACGAGCAGTACTTC	CASSATSGGPSYEQYF
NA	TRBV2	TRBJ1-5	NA	TGTGCCAGCAGTGCCGAGACAGTTAACAATCAGCCCCAGCATTTT	CASSAETVNNQPQHF
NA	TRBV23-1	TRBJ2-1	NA	TGCGCCAGCAGTCAATCGAAAGACTCGGAGAATGAGCAGTTCTTC	CASSQSKDSENEQFF
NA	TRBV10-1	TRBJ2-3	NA	TGCGCCAGCAGTGAGTCTCCAGGGGCGACAGATACGCAGTATTTT	CASSESPGATDTQYF
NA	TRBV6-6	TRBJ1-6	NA	TGTGCCAGCAGTGGGGGGAATTCACCCCTCCACTTT	CASSGGNSPLHF
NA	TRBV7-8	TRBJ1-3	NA	TGTGCCAGCAGCTTATTAATCGCTGGAAACACCATATATTTT	CASSLLIAGNTIYF
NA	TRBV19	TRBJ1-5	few	TGTGCCAGTAGTACCTTAAATCAGCCCCAGCATTTT	CASSTLNQPQHF
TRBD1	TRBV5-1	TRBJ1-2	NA	TGCGCCAGCAGCCTACAGGGGACCCCAGCTCCTCGTGGCTACACCTTC	CASSLQGTPAPRGYTF
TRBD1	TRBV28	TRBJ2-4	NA	TGTGCCAGCCAGGACAGGTTTGGGTTAAACATTCAGTACTTC	CASQDRFGLNIQYF
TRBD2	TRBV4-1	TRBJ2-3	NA	TGCGCCAGCAGCCAATTGATCGGGGGGAGCACAGATACGCAGTATTTT	CASSQLIGGSTDTQYF